The 28 T cell receptor beta chains in this list originate from one sample, sequenced in a study of CD8+CD57+ T cells in acquired aplastic anemia. Selection for sequencing was limited to patients who had shown CD8+CD57+ cell expansion by flow cytometry. CDR3 and TCR beta VDJ profiling relied on genomic DNA as the template. TCRdb re-called the reads through MiXCR, storing one row per CDR3 protein. The sample yields 170,000 or so distinct CDR3 sequences, around 52% seen once. Sequenced material: sorted CD4+, CD8+, or CD8+CD57+ T cells (not recorded which) from PBMCs. Every receptor here comes from a human donor with aplastic anemia.

This clonotype came up many times. The chain recombines TRBV7-6 with TRBJ1-1; D uncertain. The V end was cut by 5 bases, the J end by 1 base, with 14 bases between. Germline assignment: CDR1 SGHVS and CDR2 FNYEAQ. The CDR3 runs 15 residues. This CDR3 is CASSPSVGTNTEAFF. DNA of the CDR3: TGTGCCAGCAGCCCCTCCGTAGGTACGAACACTGAAGCTTTCTTT.

This clonotype occurred once. The genes are TRBV25-1 and TRBJ2-2; TRBD1 might be the D (6 bases). This CDR3 is 19 amino acids long. Trimming took 5 bases from V and 1 from J, leaving 23 bases between them. Germline lookup yields CDR1 MGHDK and CDR2 SYGVNS. The CDR3 is CASSIPQGREGKNTGELFF. DNA for the CDR3: TGTGCCAGCAGTATCCCACAGGGTCGAGAAGGAAAGAACACCGGGGAGCTGTTTTTT.

The J gene is TRBJ2-7, the V gene TRBV20-1; TRBD1 is a possible D gene (6 bases). The germline V and J ends were trimmed by 4 bases and 0 bases, with 13 bases remaining between them. CDR3 size: 14 residues. From germline, CDR1 is DFQATT and CDR2 SNEGSKA (reference sequence). Written as DNA, the CDR3 is TGCAGTGCTACAGGGGTCCTTGGCTCCTACGAGCAGTACTTC. This gives the protein CSATGVLGSYEQYF.

This clonotype has at least ten counts. The CDR3, as DNA: TGTGCCAGCATTAAAACGGGACAGGATCGCTATGGCTACACCTTC. Residues: CASIKTGQDRYGYTF. V gene TRBV2 combines with J gene TRBJ1-2; 8 bases fit TRBD1. Trimming at V came to 7 bases and at J to 4 bases, leaving 11 bases not matched to a gene. There are 15 residues in the CDR3. The germline V gene has CDR1 SNHLY and CDR2 FYNNEI.

This rearrangement joins TRBV25-1 to TRBJ2-6, with TRBD1 matching 9 bases. The CDR3 totals 17 residues. Germline V gene sequence: CDR1 MGHDK, CDR2 SYGVNS. The ends lost 7 bases at V and 0 bases at J; junction bases unmatched: 7. The CDR3 DNA follows: TGTGCCAGCACCGGACAGGGGAAGGACTCTGGGGCCAACGTCCTGACTTTC. This gives the protein CASTGQGKDSGANVLTF.

The chain is built from TRBV29-1 and TRBJ1-1; possible D gene TRBD1, 5 bases. Germline CDR1 SQVTM, CDR2 ANQGSEA. The CDR3 totals 12 residues. V was clipped by 6 bases and J by 1 base, with 9 bases between them. CDR3 residues: CSVDTGNTEAFF. CDR3 nucleotide sequence: TGCAGCGTGGACACAGGGAACACTGAAGCTTTCTTT.

This clonotype was found many times. The rearrangement joins TRBV11-2 to TRBJ2-7; D uncertain. Trimming pared 0 bases from V and 0 bases from J, leaving 3 bases between. The CDR3 runs 13 residues. In germline, CDR1 is SGHAT, CDR2 FQNNGV. Written as DNA, the CDR3 is TGTGCCAGCAGCTTAGAAAACTCCTACGAGCAGTACTTC. Translating it yields CASSLENSYEQYF.

The V call is TRBV20-1, the J call TRBJ1-2, with D possibly being TRBD1 (6 bases). Germline values: CDR1 DFQATT, CDR2 SNEGSKA (reference sequence). V was clipped by 3 bases and J by 7 bases, with 12 bases between them. This CDR3 spans 12 amino acids. CDR3 loop: CSASVGGSGYTF. The CDR3 region has the DNA TGCAGTGCTAGCGTAGGGGGAAGTGGCTACACCTTC.

This clonotype was seen only a few times. The chain combines TRBV11-3 with TRBJ1-1, with D perhaps matching TRBD1 (5 bases). The germline CDR1 and CDR2 sequences are SGHNT and YENEEA. Trimming pared 8 bases from V and 7 bases from J, leaving 20 bases between. The CDR3 consists of 14 residues. The CDR3 region is CASGRSKGSGEAFF. The CDR3 region has the DNA TGTGCCAGCGGACGCTCAAAGGGGTCTGGTGAAGCTTTCTTT.

The J gene is TRBJ2-7, the V gene TRBV5-4; a possible D gene is TRBD1 (6 bases). The CDR3 is made up of 15 amino acids. Germline V gene lookup returns CDR1 SGHNT and CDR2 YYREEE (reference sequence). The V and J ends lost 1 base and 3 bases respectively, with 14 bases between them. The CDR3 is CASSLRGTQNYEQYF. The CDR3 nucleotides read TGTGCCAGCAGCTTGAGAGGGACACAAAACTACGAGCAGTACTTC. Combining the CDR3 with reference TRBV5-4 and TRBJ2-7 gives the whole variable domain ETGVTQSPTHLIKTRGQQVTLRCSSQSGHNTVSWYQQALGQGPQFIFQYYREEENGRGNFPPRFSGLQFPNYSSELNVNALELDDSALYLCASSLRGTQNYEQYFGPGTRLTVT.

The chain carries TRBV9 and TRBJ1-1; 7 nucleotides line up with TRBD1. Trimming took 3 bases from V and 9 from J; bases not matched to a gene: 8. This CDR3 comprises 13 residues. Per germline, CDR1 SGDLS and CDR2 YYNGEE. The CDR3 coding sequence is TGTGCCAGCAGCGCCACGACAGGGACGAAAGCTTTCTTT. Translated, it gives CASSATTGTKAFF.

V gene TRBV2 combines with J gene TRBJ2-5, with 10 positions matching TRBD1. CDR1 and CDR2 (germline): SNHLY, FYNNEI. V dropped 6 bases and J dropped 4; count of bases not matched to a gene: 8. This CDR3 region has 15 residues. The CDR3 reads CASSLDRGRAETQYF. CDR3 DNA sequence: TGTGCCAGCAGCCTGGACAGGGGGAGGGCAGAGACCCAGTACTTC.

This clonotype was seen only a few times. At one of its ends the junction is not consistent with the germline gene, which may arise from a read error. V is TRBV25-1 and J is TRBJ2-7; D is tentatively TRBD1 or TRBD2 (6 bases each). CDR3 length: 15 residues. CDR1 MGHDK and CDR2 SYGVNS come from the germline V gene. CDR3 bases: TGTACCAGCAGTGAAGACTTGCGGGGAAGGGACAAGCAGTACTTC. This encodes CTSSEDLRGRDKQYF.

V is TRBV5-1 and J is TRBJ1-3; no definite D call. The V gene's germline CDR1 is SGHRS and CDR2 YFSETQ. The CDR3 has 14 amino acids. V was cut by 3 bases and J by 2 bases, with 9 bases left in between. CDR3 sequence reads: CASSSVDTGNTIYF. The CDR3 bases are TGCGCCAGCAGCTCAGTAGACACTGGAAACACCATATATTTT.

The chain recombines TRBV13 with TRBJ1-1; the D is unclear. The ends were cut back, 1 base at V and 0 bases at J, with 9 bases in the middle. The CDR3 length is 15 residues. CDR1 and CDR2 (germline): PRHDT, FYEKMQ (reference sequence). CDR3 loop: CASSLEEGLNTEAFF. CDR3 DNA: TGTGCCAGCAGCTTAGAGGAGGGCCTGAACACTGAAGCTTTCTTT.

Note on this clonotype: No conserved phenylalanine or tryptophan ends this CDR3, so it is likely a read error. The genes are TRBV6-5 and TRBJ2-5, with 9 bases that match TRBD1. Per germline, CDR1 MNHEY and CDR2 SVGAGI. Trimming cost V 7 bases and J 5 bases; bases outside gene matches: 14. The CDR3 has 16 residues. CDR3 sequence reads: CASMTGTGYARETQYL. The CDR3 DNA sequence: TGTGCCAGCATGACCGGGACAGGGTATGCCAGGGAGACCCAGTACCTC.

Points on this clonotype: This may arise from a read error, as a much more abundant clone is one base away. The genes are TRBV29-1 and TRBJ2-7; TRBD2 is a possible D gene (6 bases). The CDR3 is 11 residues long. Germline-derived CDR1 and CDR2 are SQVTM and ANQGSEA. In DNA, the CDR3 is TGCAGCGTCGGAGGGACCTACGAGCAGCACTTC. This sequence encodes CSVGGTYEQHF.

The chain links TRBV29-1 to TRBJ2-7, with D possibly TRBD1 on 5 matching bases. CDR1 SQVTM and CDR2 ANQGSEA come from the germline V gene. V was shortened by 1 base and J by 0 bases, with 7 bases between the two germline ends. The CDR3 contains 13 residues. The CDR3 loop is CSVEGQSSYEQYF. In DNA, the CDR3 is TGCAGCGTTGAAGGACAGAGCTCCTACGAGCAGTACTTC.

This sequence joins TRBV2 and TRBJ1-2; D call uncertain. Looked up from germline, CDR1 is SNHLY and CDR2 is FYNNEI. The ends were cut back, 7 bases at V and 4 bases at J, with 10 bases in the middle. The CDR3 consists of 12 residues. CDR3 DNA: TGTGCCAGCAAAGGGTATGGCTATGGCTACACCTTC. This translates into CASKGYGYGYTF.

This chain joins TRBV19 and TRBJ1-1; TRBD1 is a possible D gene (6 bases). The CDR3 consists of 14 residues. V was shortened by 5 bases and J by 1 base, with 11 bases between the two germline ends. Germline V CDR1 and CDR2: LNHDA, SQIVND (reference sequence). The CDR3 nucleotides read TGTGCCAGTAGTTCATGGACAGAGAACACTGAAGCTTTCTTT. Translated: CASSSWTENTEAFF.

The table lists this clonotype with many counts. The genes are TRBV6-5 and TRBJ2-5; 13 bases agree with TRBD2. Trimming at V came to 0 bases and at J to 4 bases, leaving 2 bases not matched to a gene. The CDR3 has 16 amino acids. Germline V gene lookup returns CDR1 MNHEY and CDR2 SVGAGI. The CDR3 protein is CASSYSLAGGGETQYF. CDR3 coding DNA: TGTGCCAGCAGTTACTCACTAGCGGGAGGGGGAGAGACCCAGTACTTC.

This clonotype has only one observation. The J gene is TRBJ1-2, the V gene TRBV13, with 8 bases identical to TRBD1. CDR3 length equals 12 residues. J was trimmed by 11 bases and V by 0 bases; bases with no gene match: 2. Per germline, CDR1 PRHDT and CDR2 FYEKMQ (reference sequence). Here the CDR3 reads CASSLGDRVYTF. The DNA for the CDR3 is TGTGCCAGCAGCTTAGGGGACAGGGTGTACACCTTC.

A remark on this clonotype: One junction end does not reproduce the germline sequence, and a read error may be involved. The CDR3 region is CASSPPSGGVQETQHF. CDR3 nucleotides: TGCGCCAGCAGCCCACCTAGCGGGGGGGTCCAAGAGACCCAGCACTTC. The chain employs TRBV4-1 and TRBJ2-5, with 12 bases lining up with TRBD2. CDR3 length: 16 residues. CDR1 MGHRA and CDR2 YSYEKL come from the germline V gene.

This clonotype showed up just a few times. The chain employs TRBV5-1 and TRBJ1-1; tentative D call: TRBD1 (5 bases). The V end was cut by 1 base, the J end by 4 bases, with 23 bases between. Germline CDR1 SGHRS, CDR2 YFSETQ. CDR3 length: 18 residues. DNA for the CDR3: TGCGCCAGCAGCTTGTTTGGTGCGGGGCATAAGGCGGGCACTGAAGCTTTCTTT. This sequence encodes CASSLFGAGHKAGTEAFF.

This clonotype was picked up many times. The rearrangement uses TRBV19 and TRBJ1-4, with D uncertain. V was shortened by 5 bases and J by 4 bases, with 8 bases between the two germline ends. CDR3 length equals 13 residues. Germline CDR1 is LNHDA and CDR2 is SQIVND (reference sequence). This CDR3 reads CASSYEYNEKLFF. DNA for the CDR3: TGTGCCAGTAGTTACGAGTATAATGAAAAACTGTTTTTT.

This clonotype appeared many times. The chain recombines TRBV11-2 with TRBJ1-1; D call uncertain. This CDR3 has 14 amino acids. Deletions cut 5 bases from V and 1 base from J, with 11 bases between. Germline CDR1 SGHAT, CDR2 FQNNGV. For the CDR3, the DNA is TGTGCCAGCAGCATTACGATACCGAACACTGAAGCTTTCTTT. Protein sequence: CASSITIPNTEAFF.

The chain carries TRBV29-1 and TRBJ2-5, with 9 bases aligning to TRBD1. Per germline, CDR1 SQVTM and CDR2 ANQGSEA. This CDR3 has 13 residues. Germline trimming cut 6 bases from V and 4 bases from J; bases unmatched to any gene: 6. The CDR3 nucleotides are TGCAGCGTCGCGGAGGGACAGGGAGAGACCCAGTACTTC. Amino acid sequence: CSVAEGQGETQYF.

As for this clonotype: This clone may be a read error of a much larger clone one base away. The J gene is TRBJ2-3, the V gene TRBV9, with 7 positions matching TRBD2. Germline assignment: CDR1 SGDLS and CDR2 YYNGEE. CDR3 size: 17 residues. The CDR3 sequence is CASSVVREGDSTDTRYF. The CDR3, as DNA: TGTGCCAGCAGCGTAGTAAGGGAGGGAGACAGCACAGATACGCGGTATTTT. Combining the CDR3 with reference TRBV9 and TRBJ2-3 gives the whole variable domain DSGVTQTPKHLITATGQRVTLRCSPRSGDLSVYWYQQSLDQGLQFLIQYYNGEERAKGNILERFSAQQFPDLHSELNLSSLELGDSALYFCASSVVREGDSTDTRYFGPGTRLTVL.